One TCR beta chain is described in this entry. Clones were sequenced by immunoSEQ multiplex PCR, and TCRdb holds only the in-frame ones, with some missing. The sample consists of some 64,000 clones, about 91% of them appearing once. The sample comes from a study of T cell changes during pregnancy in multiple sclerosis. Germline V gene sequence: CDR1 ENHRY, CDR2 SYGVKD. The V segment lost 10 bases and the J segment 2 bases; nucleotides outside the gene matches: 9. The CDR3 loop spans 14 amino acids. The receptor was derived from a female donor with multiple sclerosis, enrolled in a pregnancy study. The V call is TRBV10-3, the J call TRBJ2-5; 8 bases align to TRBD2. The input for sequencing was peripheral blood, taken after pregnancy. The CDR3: CATQRERGQETQYF. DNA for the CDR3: TGTGCCACCCAGCGGGAGAGGGGGCAAGAGACCCAGTACTTC.